This TCR beta chain was captured by sequencing in a study of OX40 agonist ivuxolimab in advanced cancers. About the study as a whole: Ivuxolimab was an agonistic, fully human IgG2 monoclonal antibody directed against OX40 (CD134), a costimulatory receptor. The paper reports the monotherapy dose-escalation portion (N of about 50 patients) of the phase I ivuxolimab trial. Three dose-escalation patients achieved partial responses, one with hepatocellular carcinoma and two with cutaneous melanoma. Intravenous ivuxolimab was administered to patients every 2 weeks at six dose levels: 0.01, 0.1, 0.3, 1.5, 3 and 10 mg/kg. A male proportion of around 80% and a mean age of approximately 60 years, ranging from about 20 to 79, were recorded for the dose-escalation cohort. Prior anti-PD-1, anti-PD-L1 or anti-CTLA-4 therapy was permitted, and 35% to 40% of dose-escalation patients had received checkpoint inhibitors. Peripheral TCRbeta sequencing was intended to test whether TCR sequence diversity was altered and clonal T-cell expansion was caused by ivuxolimab. Of the approximately 50 dose-escalation patients, hepatocellular carcinoma was present in 19, melanoma in approximately 15, renal cell carcinoma in 9 and head and neck cancer in 9.

The CDR3 runs 14 amino acids, cysteine and phenylalanine included. Left in the record is the CDR3 DNA by itself, 42 bases read in frame from the first base. V sheds 0 bases and J sheds 4 bases, leaving 10 bases between their ends. CDR1 SGHRS and CDR2 YFSETQ were looked up in the germline V gene. Study-wide findings and limitations: The antigen specificity of the peripheral T cells that underwent clonal expansion was not determined. Low levels of normalized T-cell clonal expansion were also seen in some patients who did not respond. Partial responders in the 0.1-3.0 mg/kg groups had among the lowest normalized peripheral clonal expansion, especially among CD8+ T cells. At doses from 0.1 to 3.0 mg/kg, clonal expansion was seen in both CD4+ and CD8+ blood T cells between baseline and week 6. After ivuxolimab, expanded clones were on average more numerous among CD8+ T cells than among CD4+ T cells.

The trial excluded patients who had a history of autoimmune disease or were on systemic immunosuppression. In every dose cohort, peripheral blood was drawn for TCR sequencing at baseline, cycle 4 day 1, and cycle 7 day 1. The samples were drawn from a first-in-human, open-label, multicenter phase I dose-escalation trial of ivuxolimab. Adults with locally advanced or metastatic melanoma, renal cell, hepatocellular, or head and neck squamous cell carcinoma were enrolled in the trial. Before TCR sequencing, CD4+ and CD8+ T cells were separately sorted from peripheral blood. Genomic DNA was isolated from the sorted cells so that the TCRbeta CDR3 region could be sequenced. The immunoSEQ Assay was used to sequence the TCRbeta CDR3 regions. This is the immuneACCESS table as TCRdb keeps it, with only in-frame sequences that have V and J called. A part of the clones is gone; compared with another copy, unresolved V genes explain less than half, and the rest is unexplained. For this sample there are about 68,000 clones; roughly 82% appear just once. Jointly, the top ten make up 6.5% to 7.5% of the sample.

As concerns this clone: Its binding antigen is unknown. Per-base quality was not reported, and no clone a single base away is much larger than it.

The chain joins TRBV5-1 to TRBJ1-2; too little of a D gene remains to name it. The source material was CD4+ or CD8+ T cells sorted from blood, sampled in a trial of the OX40 agonist ivuxolimab. This sequence originates from an adult with an advanced solid tumor such as melanoma, head and neck, liver or kidney cancer. CDR3 region: CASSLDRVSYGYTF. The DNA reads as follows: TGCGCCAGCAGCTTGGATAGGGTTTCCTATGGCTACACCTTC.